This T cell receptor beta chain was retrieved from a study of shared clonotypes between healthy human individuals. It was CD45RO-negative cells, positively selected for CCR7, that made up naive CD8 cells, with terminally differentiated effector memory CD45RA+ cells excluded. Libraries were prepared by immunoSEQ multiplex PCR; TCRdb keeps only in-frame clonotypes and omits some of them. The sample yields nearly 600,000 clones, 95% seen once. Germline V lookup: CDR1 LNHDA, CDR2 SQIVND (reference sequence). With 6 bases clipped from V and 4 bases from J, the junction kept 8 bases outside the gene matches. The CDR3 consists of 15 residues.

The V and J genes are TRBV19 and TRBJ2-2; 7 nucleotides line up with TRBD2. Sequenced sample: naive CD8+ T cells sorted from blood. The TCR originated in a woman aged 30 to 39 in good health. CDR3 sequence (DNA): TGTGCCAGTAGCCACTGGGCTAGCGGCACCGGGGAGCTGTTTTTT. It encodes CASSHWASGTGELFF. The complete variable domain, with remaining parts taken from reference TRBV19 and TRBJ2-2, reads DGGITQSPKYLFRKEGQNVTLSCEQNLNHDAMYWYRQDPGQGLRLIYYSQIVNDFQKGDIAEGYSVSREKKESFPLTVTSAQKNPTAFYLCASSHWASGTGELFFGEGSRLTVL.